The 9 T cell receptor beta chains presented below share a single source sample, sequenced in a study of cytomegalovirus exposure and HLA in healthy donors. Amplification used 60 Vbeta primers and 13 Jbeta primers. Generated by immunoSEQ multiplex PCR, the TCRdb table keeps only in-frame clones and is missing some. The sample shows over 40,000 clones, 77% of them seen only once. Sequenced sample: PBMCs. Every receptor here comes from a woman aged 40-49 years in good health and CMV-seropositive.

V is TRBV5-6 and J is TRBJ1-4; D remains unclear. The V gene's germline CDR1 is SGHDT and CDR2 YYEEEE. CDR3 size: 13 residues. Trimming pared 5 bases from V and 12 bases from J, leaving 17 bases between. CDR3 sequence reads: CASREAGDTELFF. For the CDR3, the DNA is TGTGCCAGCAGGGAAGCCGGCGACACCGAACTGTTTTTT.

This chain links TRBV28 with TRBJ1-1; D unresolved. The CDR3 is 10 residues long. Germline CDR1 MDHEN, CDR2 SYDVKM. V was clipped by 10 bases and J by 7 bases, with 10 bases between them. CDR3 coding DNA: TGTGCCACCAAACACCTTGAAGCTTTCTTT. Its translation is CATKHLEAFF.

This chain joins TRBV1 and TRBJ1-1; TRBD1, the table's D call, was not compared with the DNA. TRBV1 is deemed a pseudogene. This CDR3 region has 13 residues. The DNA of the CDR3 is TGCACCAGCAGCATCAGGCACAACACTGAAGCTTTCTTT. Amino acid sequence: CTSSIRHNTEAFF.

The gene calls are TRBV7-2 and TRBJ1-1; D is unclear. Germline V gives CDR1 SGHTA, CDR2 FQGNSA. The germline V and J ends were trimmed by 2 bases and 2 bases, with 9 bases remaining between them. The CDR3 is 14 amino acids. This chain's CDR3 is CASSLSPRNTEAFF. CDR3 DNA: TGTGCCAGCAGCTTATCTCCTCGTAACACTGAAGCTTTCTTT. The variable domain in full, with the rest retrieved from reference TRBV7-2 and TRBJ1-1, is GAGVSQSPSNKVTEKGKDVELRCDPISGHTALYWYRQSLGQGLEFLIYFQGNSAPDKSGLPSDRFSAERTGGSVSTLTIQRTQQEDSAVYLCASSLSPRNTEAFFGQGTRLTVV.

This sequence joins TRBV6-5 and TRBJ1-1, with no clear D. This CDR3 spans 13 amino acids. V was clipped by 2 bases and J by 8 bases, with 12 bases between them. Germline CDR1 reads MNHEY; CDR2 reads SVGAGI. The CDR3 DNA is TGTGCCAGCAGTTACGGGGAGGGCCAGGAAGCTTTCTTT. As protein: CASSYGEGQEAFF.

The V and J genes are TRBV6-1 and TRBJ1-3; 8 bases line up with TRBD1. The germline gives CDR1 MNHNS, CDR2 SASEGT. V lost 2 bases to trimming and J lost 4 bases; unmatched junction nucleotides: 4. The CDR3 has 15 amino acids. CDR3 DNA: TGTGCCAGCAGTGAACAGACAGGGGTGGGAAACACCATATATTTT. It specifies CASSEQTGVGNTIYF.

The rearrangement joins TRBV11-2 to TRBJ1-2, with 10 bases lining up with TRBD1. V lost 1 base, J lost 2 bases, and 1 base stayed unmatched. Germline lookup yields CDR1 SGHAT and CDR2 FQNNGV. The CDR3 sequence is 15 residues long. CDR3 DNA: TGTGCCAGCAGCTTAGGGGGACAGGGGAACTATGGCTACACCTTC. Translated, it gives CASSLGGQGNYGYTF.

CDR3 region: CSVETDRNYGYTF. CDR3 nucleotides: TGCAGCGTTGAAACCGACAGAAACTATGGCTACACCTTC. The chain combines TRBV29-1 with TRBJ1-2; tentative D call: TRBD1 (5 bases). The CDR3 is 13 amino acids. Trimming stripped 2 bases from V and 2 bases from J, with 9 bases between. Germline V gene lookup returns CDR1 SQVTM and CDR2 ANQGSEA.

The gene calls are TRBV29-1 and TRBJ2-7; 7 bases match TRBD1. Unmatched junction bases numbered 6, after V lost 4 bases and J lost 3 bases. This CDR3 has 13 residues. CDR1 is SQVTM and CDR2 is ANQGSEA in the germline V gene. In nucleotides, the CDR3 is TGCAGCGTTGGGTGGCAGGGGGACTACGAGCAGTACTTC. The encoded protein is CSVGWQGDYEQYF.